The clone carrying this T cell receptor (beta chain) was counted a few times. Generated by immunoSEQ multiplex PCR, the TCRdb table keeps only in-frame clones and is missing some. The repertoire has about 200,000 clones, around 84% of them found once; the top ten carry about 19%. The data were taken from a study of blood T cell repertoires in COVID-19. In terms of age and location, participants ranged from roughly 18 to 100 years and lived in under 30 US areas. Two negative PCRs, clearance, or symptom resolution characterized the recovered Cohort 3 donors. Losses at the gene ends were 5 bases for V and 5 bases for J; bases not matched to a gene: 7. Germline values: CDR1 KGHSH, CDR2 LQKENI. The CDR3 covers 15 residues.

The specimen sequenced was PBMCs or T cells enriched from blood (not recorded which). This chain uses TRBV18 with TRBJ1-5, with 9 bases fitting TRBD1. The TCR originated in a man aged 35 to 55 who had recovered from COVID-19. The CDR3 DNA is TGTGCCAGCTCAAACCGGGACAGGGAGGATCAGCCCCAGCATTTT. It encodes CASSNRDREDQPQHF.